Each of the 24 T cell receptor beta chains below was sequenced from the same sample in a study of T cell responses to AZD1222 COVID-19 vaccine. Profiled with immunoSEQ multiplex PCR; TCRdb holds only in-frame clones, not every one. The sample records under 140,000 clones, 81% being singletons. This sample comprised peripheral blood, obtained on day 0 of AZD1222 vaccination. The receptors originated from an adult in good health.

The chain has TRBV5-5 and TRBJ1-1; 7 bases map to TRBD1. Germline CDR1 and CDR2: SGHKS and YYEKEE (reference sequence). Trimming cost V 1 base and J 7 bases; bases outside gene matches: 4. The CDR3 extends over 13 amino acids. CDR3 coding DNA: TGTGCCAGCAGCTTGACAGGGGTCGGTGAAGCTTTCTTT. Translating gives CASSLTGVGEAFF.

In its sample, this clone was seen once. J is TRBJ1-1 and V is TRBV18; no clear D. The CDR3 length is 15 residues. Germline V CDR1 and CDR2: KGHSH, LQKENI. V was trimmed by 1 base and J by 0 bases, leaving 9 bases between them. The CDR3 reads CASSPQAQMNTEAFF. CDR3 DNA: TGTGCCAGCTCACCACAGGCTCAGATGAACACTGAAGCTTTCTTT.

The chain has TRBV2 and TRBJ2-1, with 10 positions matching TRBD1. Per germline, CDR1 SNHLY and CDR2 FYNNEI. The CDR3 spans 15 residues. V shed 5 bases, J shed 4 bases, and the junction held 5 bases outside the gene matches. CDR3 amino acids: CASSSLDRGYNEQFF. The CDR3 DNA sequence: TGTGCCAGCAGTTCACTGGACAGGGGGTACAATGAGCAGTTCTTC.

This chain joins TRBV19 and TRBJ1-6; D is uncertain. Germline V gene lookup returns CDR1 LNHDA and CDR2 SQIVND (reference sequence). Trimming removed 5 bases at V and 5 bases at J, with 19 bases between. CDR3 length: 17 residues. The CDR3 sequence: CASSPRHQPLNNSPLHF. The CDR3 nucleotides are TGTGCCAGTAGTCCGAGACACCAGCCTCTCAATAATTCACCCCTCCACTTT.

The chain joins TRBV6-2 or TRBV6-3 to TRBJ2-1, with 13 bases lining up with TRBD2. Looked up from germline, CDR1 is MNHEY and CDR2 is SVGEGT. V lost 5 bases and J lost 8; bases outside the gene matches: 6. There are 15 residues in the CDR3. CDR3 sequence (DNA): TGTGCCAGCAGTCGACTAGCGGGGGGTATATATGAGCAGTTCTTC. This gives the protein CASSRLAGGIYEQFF.

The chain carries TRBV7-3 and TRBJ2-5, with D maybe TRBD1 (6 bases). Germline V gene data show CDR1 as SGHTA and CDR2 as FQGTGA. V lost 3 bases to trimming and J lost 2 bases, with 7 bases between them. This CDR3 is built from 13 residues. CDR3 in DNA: TGTGCCAGCAGCTTTCAGGGGCAAGAGACCCAGTACTTC. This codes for CASSFQGQETQYF.

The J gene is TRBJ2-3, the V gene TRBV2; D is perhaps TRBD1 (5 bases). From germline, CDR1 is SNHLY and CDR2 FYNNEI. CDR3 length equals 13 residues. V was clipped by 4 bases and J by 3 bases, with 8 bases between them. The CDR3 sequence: CASSGQGTDTQYF. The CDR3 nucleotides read TGTGCCAGCAGTGGGCAGGGAACAGATACGCAGTATTTT.

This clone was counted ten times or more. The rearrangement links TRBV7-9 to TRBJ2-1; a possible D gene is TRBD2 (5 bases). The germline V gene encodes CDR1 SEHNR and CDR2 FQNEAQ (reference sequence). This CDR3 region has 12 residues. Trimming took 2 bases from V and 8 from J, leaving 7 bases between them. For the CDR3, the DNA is TGTGCCAGCAGCTTATCGGGGTATGAGCAGTTCTTC. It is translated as CASSLSGYEQFF. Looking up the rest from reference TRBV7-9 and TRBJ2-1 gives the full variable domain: DTGVSQNPRHKITKRGQNVTFRCDPISEHNRLYWYRQTLGQGPEFLTYFQNEAQLEKSRLLSDRFSAERPKGSFSTLEIQRTEQGDSAMYLCASSLSGYEQFFGPGTRLTVL.

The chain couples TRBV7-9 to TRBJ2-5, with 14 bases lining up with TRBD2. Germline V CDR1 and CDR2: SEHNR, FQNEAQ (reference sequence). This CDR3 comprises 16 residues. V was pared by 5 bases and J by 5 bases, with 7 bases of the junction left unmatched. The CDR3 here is CASSTGRLAGGETQYF. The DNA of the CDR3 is TGTGCCAGCAGCACTGGCCGACTAGCGGGAGGGGAGACCCAGTACTTC. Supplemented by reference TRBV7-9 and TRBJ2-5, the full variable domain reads DTGVSQNPRHKITKRGQNVTFRCDPISEHNRLYWYRQTLGQGPEFLTYFQNEAQLEKSRLLSDRFSAERPKGSFSTLEIQRTEQGDSAMYLCASSTGRLAGGETQYFGPGTRLLVL.

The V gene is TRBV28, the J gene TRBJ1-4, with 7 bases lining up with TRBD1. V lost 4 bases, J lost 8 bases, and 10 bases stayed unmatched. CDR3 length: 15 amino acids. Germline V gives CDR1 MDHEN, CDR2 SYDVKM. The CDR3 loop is CASSSTGDVWEKLFF. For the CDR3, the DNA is TGTGCCAGCAGTTCCACAGGGGATGTATGGGAAAAACTGTTTTTT. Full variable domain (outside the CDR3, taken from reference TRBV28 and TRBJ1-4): DVKVTQSSRYLVKRTGEKVFLECVQDMDHENMFWYRQDPGLGLRLIYFSYDVKMKEKGDIPEGYSVSREKKERFSLILESASTNQTSMYLCASSSTGDVWEKLFFGSGTQLSVL.

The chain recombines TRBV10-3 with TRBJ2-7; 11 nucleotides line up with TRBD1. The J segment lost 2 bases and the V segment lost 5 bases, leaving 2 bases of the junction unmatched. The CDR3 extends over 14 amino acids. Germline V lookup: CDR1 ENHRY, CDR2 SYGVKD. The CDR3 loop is CAISRDRGAYEQYF. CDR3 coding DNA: TGTGCCATCAGTAGGGACAGGGGGGCCTACGAGCAGTACTTC.

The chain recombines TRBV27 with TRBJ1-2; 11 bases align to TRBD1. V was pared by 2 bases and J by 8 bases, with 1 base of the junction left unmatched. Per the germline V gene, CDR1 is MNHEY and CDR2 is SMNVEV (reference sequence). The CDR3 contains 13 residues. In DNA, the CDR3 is TGTGCCAGCAGTTTAAGGACAGGGGGCGGCTACACCTTC. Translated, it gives CASSLRTGGGYTF.

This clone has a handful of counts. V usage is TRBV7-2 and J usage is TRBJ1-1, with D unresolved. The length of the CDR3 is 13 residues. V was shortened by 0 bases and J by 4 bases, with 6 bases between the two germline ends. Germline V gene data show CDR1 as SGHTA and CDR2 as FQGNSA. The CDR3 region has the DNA TGTGCCAGCAGCTTAGCCACAGTCACTGAAGCTTTCTTT. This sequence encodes CASSLATVTEAFF.

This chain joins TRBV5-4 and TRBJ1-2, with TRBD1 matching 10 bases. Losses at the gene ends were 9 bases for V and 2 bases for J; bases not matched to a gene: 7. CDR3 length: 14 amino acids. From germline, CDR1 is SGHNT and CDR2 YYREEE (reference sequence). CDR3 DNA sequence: TGTGCCATTTCGAGACAGGGGGCGAACTATGGCTACACCTTC. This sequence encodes CAISRQGANYGYTF.

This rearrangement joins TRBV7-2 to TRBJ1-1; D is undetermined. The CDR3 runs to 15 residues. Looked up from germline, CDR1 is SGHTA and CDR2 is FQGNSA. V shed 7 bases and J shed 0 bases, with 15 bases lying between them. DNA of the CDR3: TGTGCCAGCACCTCCTCCCAGACCATGAACACTGAAGCTTTCTTT. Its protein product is CASTSSQTMNTEAFF.

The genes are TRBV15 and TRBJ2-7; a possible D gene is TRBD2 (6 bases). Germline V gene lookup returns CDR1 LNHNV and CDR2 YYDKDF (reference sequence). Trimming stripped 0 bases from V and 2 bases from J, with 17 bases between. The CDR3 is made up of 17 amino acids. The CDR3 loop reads CATSRESGGIPTYEQYF. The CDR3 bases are TGTGCCACCAGCAGAGAGAGCGGAGGGATCCCTACCTACGAGCAGTACTTC.

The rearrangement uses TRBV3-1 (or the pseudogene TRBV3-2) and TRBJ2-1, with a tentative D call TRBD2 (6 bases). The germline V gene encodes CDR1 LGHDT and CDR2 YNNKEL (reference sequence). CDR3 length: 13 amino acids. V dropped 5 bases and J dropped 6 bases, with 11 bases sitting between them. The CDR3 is CASSRRGGNEQFF. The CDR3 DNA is TGTGCCAGCAGCAGAAGGGGAGGCAATGAGCAGTTCTTC.

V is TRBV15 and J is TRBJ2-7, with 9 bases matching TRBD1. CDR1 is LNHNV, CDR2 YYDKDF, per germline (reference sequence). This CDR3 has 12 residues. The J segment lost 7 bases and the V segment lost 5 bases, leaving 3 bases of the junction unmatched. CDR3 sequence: CATSRGQGEQYF. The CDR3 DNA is TGTGCCACCAGCCGCGGACAGGGGGAGCAGTACTTC.

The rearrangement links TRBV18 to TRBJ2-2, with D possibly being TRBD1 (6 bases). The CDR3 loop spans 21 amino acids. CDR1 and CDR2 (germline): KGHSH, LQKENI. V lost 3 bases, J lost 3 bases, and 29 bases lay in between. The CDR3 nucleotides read TGTGCCAGCTCACCGAACAGGGACGATATCGACAACCCGATATACACCGGGGAGCTGTTTTTT. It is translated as CASSPNRDDIDNPIYTGELFF. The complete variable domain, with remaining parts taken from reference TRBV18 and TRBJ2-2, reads NAGVMQNPRHLVRRRGQEARLRCSPMKGHSHVYWYRQLPEEGLKFMVYLQKENIIDESGMPKERFSAEFPKEGPSILRIQQVVRGDSAAYFCASSPNRDDIDNPIYTGELFFGEGSRLTVL.

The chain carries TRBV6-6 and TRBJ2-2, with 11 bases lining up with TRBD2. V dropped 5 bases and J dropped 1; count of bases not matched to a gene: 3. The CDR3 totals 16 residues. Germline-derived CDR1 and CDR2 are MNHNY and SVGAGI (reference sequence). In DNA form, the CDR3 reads TGTGCCAGCAGTAAAGGGACTAGCGGGAACACCGGGGAGCTGTTTTTT. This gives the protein CASSKGTSGNTGELFF.

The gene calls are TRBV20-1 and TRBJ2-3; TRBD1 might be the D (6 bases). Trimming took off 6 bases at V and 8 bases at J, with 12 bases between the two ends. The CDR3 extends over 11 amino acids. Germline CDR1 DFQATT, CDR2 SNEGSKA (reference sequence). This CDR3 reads CSAGTRGTQYF. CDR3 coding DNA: TGCAGTGCGGGGACCAGGGGTACGCAGTATTTT.

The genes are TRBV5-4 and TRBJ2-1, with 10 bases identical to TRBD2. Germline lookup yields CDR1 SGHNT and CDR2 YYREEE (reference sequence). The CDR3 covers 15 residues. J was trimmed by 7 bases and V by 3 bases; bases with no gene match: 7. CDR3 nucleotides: TGTGCCAGCAGCTCCCAGCGGGAGGGGGGTAATGAGCAGTTCTTC. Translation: CASSSQREGGNEQFF.

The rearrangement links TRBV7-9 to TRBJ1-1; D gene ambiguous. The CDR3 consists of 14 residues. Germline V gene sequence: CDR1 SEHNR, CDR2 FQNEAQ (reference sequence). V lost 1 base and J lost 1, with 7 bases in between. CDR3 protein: CASSLGTANTEAFF. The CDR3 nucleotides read TGTGCCAGCAGCTTAGGAACTGCGAACACTGAAGCTTTCTTT. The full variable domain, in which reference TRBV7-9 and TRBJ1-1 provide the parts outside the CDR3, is DTGVSQNPRHKITKRGQNVTFRCDPISEHNRLYWYRQTLGQGPEFLTYFQNEAQLEKSRLLSDRFSAERPKGSFSTLEIQRTEQGDSAMYLCASSLGTANTEAFFGQGTRLTVV.

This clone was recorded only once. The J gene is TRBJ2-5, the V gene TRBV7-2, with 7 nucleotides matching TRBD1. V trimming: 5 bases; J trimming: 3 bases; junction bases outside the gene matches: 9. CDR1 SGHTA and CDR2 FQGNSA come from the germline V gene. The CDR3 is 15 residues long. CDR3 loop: CASSLDRDSKETQYF. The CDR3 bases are TGTGCCAGCAGCCTAGACCGGGACAGCAAAGAGACCCAGTACTTC.